Following are 21 T cell receptor beta chains from one sample sequenced in a study of CXCR3-negative and CXCR3-positive naive CD8 T cells. Findings and caveats of the study: The study found more hydrophobic TRB CDR3s in CXCR3-positive naive cells than in CXCR3-negative naive cells.

These TCRs' antigens remain unknown. Through 5' RACE with UMI labels, the TRB cDNA libraries were prepared. Each CDR3 protein gets one entry in TCRdb, which reprocessed the 5' RACE reads and gives no DNA. This sample lists more than 80,000 distinct CDR3 sequences; its ten largest clones have under 0.95%. Sequenced input: naive CXCR3+ CD8+ T cells from blood. Subset indicated: CD45RO-CCR7+CD27+CD95- naive CD8+ T cells expressing CXCR3 (TNR3+). All receptors derive from a human donor in good health. Some clones in this sample may be carry-over from other donors' samples.

The V call is TRBV15, the J call TRBJ2-3. This CDR3 has 12 amino acids. CDR1 is LNHNV, CDR2 YYDKDF, per germline (reference sequence). CDR3: CATSRGIDTQYF. Combining the CDR3 with reference TRBV15 and TRBJ2-3 gives the whole variable domain DAMVIQNPRYQVTQFGKPVTLSCSQTLNHNVMYWYQQKSSQAPKLLFHYYDKDFNNEADTPDNFQSRRPNTSFCFLDIRSPGLGDTAMYLCATSRGIDTQYFGPGTRLTVL.

The chain joins TRBV7-6 to TRBJ2-7; TCRdb outputs TRBD1, but without DNA this stays unchecked. The germline V gene has CDR1 SGHVS and CDR2 FNYEAQ. The CDR3 length is 14 residues. The CDR3: CASSTLLTGDEQYF.

This chain uses TRBV5-1 with TRBJ2-3; lacking DNA, the TRBD1 call made by TCRdb goes unchecked. CDR3 length: 15 residues. Germline lookup yields CDR1 SGHRS and CDR2 YFSETQ. The CDR3 here is CASRYRDRGTDTQYF.

The gene calls are TRBV12-3 or TRBV12-4 and TRBJ2-7; TCRdb's assignment of TRBD1 cannot be checked, as there is no DNA. CDR3 length equals 14 residues. The CDR3: CASSDRGKGYEQYF.

The chain couples TRBV4-3 to TRBJ2-3; without DNA, the TCRdb call of TRBD1 cannot be checked. The CDR3 covers 16 residues. CDR1 and CDR2 (germline): LGHNA, YSLEER. The CDR3 here is CASSGRPGGWTDTQYF.

This sequence joins TRBV27 and TRBJ1-1. Germline V gene data show CDR1 as MNHEY and CDR2 as SMNVEV (reference sequence). The CDR3 is 14 residues long. The CDR3 sequence is CASSLSRANTEAFF.

This chain uses TRBV12-3 or TRBV12-4 with TRBJ1-6; the D call from TCRdb, TRBD1, cannot be confirmed without DNA. The CDR3 totals 12 residues. The CDR3 spells CASSPGKGRLHF.

The chain carries TRBV29-1 and TRBJ2-7; no DNA is available, so the TRBD2 call from TCRdb remains unchecked. The CDR3 covers 13 residues. Germline values: CDR1 SQVTM, CDR2 ANQGSEA. CDR3: CSVGLAGDPEQYF.

V is TRBV7-2 and J is TRBJ2-7. Germline lookup yields CDR1 SGHTA and CDR2 FQGNSA. CDR3 length: 11 amino acids. The CDR3 loop is CASSIAYEQYF.

The V call is TRBV7-9, the J call TRBJ2-7; TCRdb proposes TRBD2, but this gene call is untestable without DNA. The germline V gene has CDR1 SEHNR and CDR2 FQNEAQ (reference sequence). This CDR3 has 17 amino acids. CDR3: CASSLVRTSGRGYEQYF.

The chain links TRBV28 to TRBJ2-1; TCRdb's assignment of TRBD2 cannot be checked, as there is no DNA. Per germline, CDR1 MDHEN and CDR2 SYDVKM. This CDR3 is built from 15 residues. This chain's CDR3 is CASSSLGLAANEQFF.

This rearrangement joins TRBV7-9 to TRBJ2-7; as DNA is missing, the TRBD1 call by TCRdb cannot be tested. This CDR3 has 13 residues. CDR1 and CDR2 from the germline V gene are SEHNR and FQNEAQ (reference sequence). The CDR3 loop is CASSSNRFYEQYF.

The chain combines TRBV28 with TRBJ2-3. CDR3 length: 15 residues. Per germline, CDR1 MDHEN and CDR2 SYDVKM. The CDR3 loop reads CASSLGVVMVDTQYF.

The chain links TRBV5-1 to TRBJ2-7; absent DNA, TCRdb's TRBD1 call cannot be checked. Germline V lookup: CDR1 SGHRS, CDR2 YFSETQ. This CDR3 has 19 amino acids. The CDR3 loop is CASSLYSLVVRSLTYEQYF. Supplemented by reference TRBV5-1 and TRBJ2-7, the full variable domain reads KAGVTQTPRYLIKTRGQQVTLSCSPISGHRSVSWYQQTPGQGLQFLFEYFSETQRNKGNFPGRFSGRQFSNSRSEMNVSTLELGDSALYLCASSLYSLVVRSLTYEQYFGPGTRLTVT.

J is TRBJ2-7 and V is TRBV4-1; TCRdb calls TRBD2, which cannot be checked without DNA. Germline CDR1 is MGHRA and CDR2 is YSYEKL. CDR3 length: 16 amino acids. The CDR3 sequence is CASSQEASPSTYEQYF.

The J gene is TRBJ1-1, the V gene TRBV6-5; the TCRdb D gene call, TRBD1, has no DNA to confirm it. The CDR3 length is 14 residues. CDR1 MNHEY and CDR2 SVGAGI come from the germline V gene. The chain's CDR3 is CASSAENRVTEAFF.

The chain combines TRBV29-1 with TRBJ1-1. Germline values: CDR1 SQVTM, CDR2 ANQGSEA. CDR3 size: 12 residues. CDR3 sequence: CSVVGPRAEAFF.

V is TRBV7-6 and J is TRBJ2-5; TCRdb calls TRBD1, which cannot be checked without DNA. CDR3 size: 13 residues. The germline V gene encodes CDR1 SGHVS and CDR2 FNYEAQ. CDR3 loop: CASSLGQQETQYF. The full variable domain, in which reference TRBV7-6 and TRBJ2-5 provide the parts outside the CDR3, is GAGVSQSPRYKVTKRGQDVALRCDPISGHVSLYWYRQALGQGPEFLTYFNYEAQQDKSGLPNDRFSAERPEGSISTLTIQRTEQRDSAMYRCASSLGQQETQYFGPGTRLLVL.

CDR3 loop: CASSQGGSALEQYF. V usage is TRBV11-1 and J usage is TRBJ2-7; the TCRdb call, TRBD1, lacks DNA for checking. The CDR3 is made up of 14 amino acids. From germline, CDR1 is SGHAT and CDR2 FQDESV (reference sequence).

The J gene is TRBJ1-1, the V gene TRBV19; TCRdb's assignment of TRBD1 cannot be checked, as there is no DNA. CDR3 length: 16 residues. Germline V lookup: CDR1 LNHDA, CDR2 SQIVND (reference sequence). The CDR3: CASSIEGGKMNTEAFF.

The chain joins TRBV28 to TRBJ1-5. The CDR3 has 14 residues. The germline gives CDR1 MDHEN, CDR2 SYDVKM. The CDR3 sequence: CASSSDYSNQPQHF. Together with reference TRBV28 and TRBJ1-5, the CDR3 gives the full variable domain: DVKVTQSSRYLVKRTGEKVFLECVQDMDHENMFWYRQDPGLGLRLIYFSYDVKMKEKGDIPEGYSVSREKKERFSLILESASTNQTSMYLCASSSDYSNQPQHFGDGTRLSIL.